These 26 T cell receptor beta chains were all obtained from the same sample, sequenced in a study of blood T cells in healthy people across ages. It was with a sample-barcoded 5' primer and a J-beta primer mix that a second PCR of roughly 7 to 11 cycles was run. In TCRdb, the 5' RACE reads were re-called with MiXCR into one record per CDR3 protein. Of under 1,100,000 distinct CDR3 sequences in the sample, almost 25% were seen once. This same sample was also part of a study on T cells of mothers and their children.

Sample: blood. These receptors all come from a girl between 2 and 10 years old in good health.

This clonotype has only a few counts. The CDR3 protein is CASSHRNSLLETQYF. The CDR3 nucleotides are TGTGCCAGCAGCCATCGGAACAGCCTGCTGGAGACCCAGTACTTC. V usage is TRBV14 and J usage is TRBJ2-5; D is ambiguous. Trimming cost V 3 bases and J 5 bases, with 16 bases left between them. Germline assignment: CDR1 SGHDN and CDR2 FVKESK. The CDR3 is made up of 15 amino acids.

The chain carries TRBV6-4 and TRBJ2-1; 10 nucleotides match TRBD1. Losses at the gene ends were 6 bases for V and 7 bases for J; bases not matched to a gene: 12. The CDR3 has 16 amino acids. Germline V gene lookup returns CDR1 MRHNA and CDR2 SNTAGT. The CDR3 sequence: CASSAPGQGSRNEQFF. The CDR3 DNA follows: TGTGCCAGCAGCGCACCGGGACAGGGGTCGAGAAATGAGCAGTTCTTC.

This clonotype was seen only a few times. The V call is TRBV7-9, the J call TRBJ2-3, with 7 bases lining up with TRBD1. This CDR3 is 17 amino acids long. Germline lookup yields CDR1 SEHNR and CDR2 FQNEAQ (reference sequence). The V gene end was trimmed by 7 bases and the J gene end by 4 bases; junction bases not matched to a gene: 17. The CDR3: CASIGTWTGDYPDTQYF. For the CDR3, the DNA is TGTGCCAGCATCGGAACTTGGACAGGAGACTACCCAGATACGCAGTATTTT.

The V gene is TRBV5-1, the J gene TRBJ1-1; 7 positions match TRBD1. The CDR3 covers 13 residues. V was pared by 5 bases and J by 3 bases, with 4 bases of the junction left unmatched. Germline CDR1 reads SGHRS; CDR2 reads YFSETQ. The CDR3 sequence is CASRLQGDTEAFF. The CDR3, as DNA: TGCGCCAGCAGGCTCCAGGGGGACACTGAAGCTTTCTTT.

This clonotype was recorded a few times. V usage is TRBV19 and J usage is TRBJ2-5, with TRBD2 as a possible D gene (6 bases). Trimming pared 8 bases from V and 2 bases from J, leaving 15 bases between. This CDR3 has 14 amino acids. CDR1 is LNHDA and CDR2 is SQIVND in the germline V gene (reference sequence). CDR3 residues: CASGRLGGQETQYF. In DNA, the CDR3 is TGTGCCAGTGGCAGACTAGGCGGACAAGAGACCCAGTACTTC.

The CDR3 reads CASRPGGRADEQFF. The DNA for the CDR3 is TGTGCCAGCAGGCCGGGCGGGAGGGCGGATGAGCAGTTCTTC. The chain couples TRBV6-1 to TRBJ2-1; 9 bases are a match to TRBD2. This CDR3 region has 14 residues. The J segment lost 8 bases and the V segment lost 6 bases, leaving 8 bases of the junction unmatched. In germline, CDR1 is MNHNS, CDR2 SASEGT.

The gene calls are TRBV20-1 and TRBJ2-7; D may match TRBD1 or TRBD2 (5 bases each). The DNA end favors TRBJ2-1, so the J call may be wrong. From germline, CDR1 is DFQATT and CDR2 SNEGSKA (reference sequence). CDR3 length: 17 amino acids. The CDR3 sequence is CSARDPQVGWDARMQFF. Written as DNA, the CDR3 is TGCAGTGCTAGAGATCCTCAAGTGGGGTGGGACGCTAGGATGCAGTTCTTC.

This clonotype has just a few counts. The gene calls are TRBV6-2 or TRBV6-3 and TRBJ2-4; the D gene could be TRBD1 or TRBD2 (6 bases each). Between the trimmed V and J ends, which lost 2 bases and 0 bases, there was a span of 20 bases. The germline CDR1 and CDR2 sequences are MNHEY and SVGEGT. The CDR3 length is 19 residues. In DNA, the CDR3 is TGTGCCAGCAGTTACAACCTAACGAGGGGGGTCCTAGCCAAAAACATTCAGTACTTC. Translated, it gives CASSYNLTRGVLAKNIQYF.

V usage is TRBV10-3 and J usage is TRBJ1-6; perhaps TRBD1 as D (5 bases). Germline CDR1 reads ENHRY; CDR2 reads SYGVKD. This CDR3 region has 14 residues. V lost 6 bases, J lost 7 bases, and 13 bases lay in between. This CDR3 reads CAIRTGALNSPLHF. As DNA, the CDR3 is TGTGCCATCAGAACCGGGGCTCTCAATTCACCCCTCCACTTT.

The sample holds a few counts of this clonotype. The chain is built from TRBV28 and TRBJ2-2, with a possible D match to TRBD1 (6 bases). The CDR3 runs to 14 residues. Trimming left V 5 bases short and J 7 bases short, with 14 bases between. CDR1 and CDR2 from the germline V gene are MDHEN and SYDVKM. Here the CDR3 DNA reads TGTGCCAGCAGTGAACAACAGGGAAACGGGGAGCTGTTTTTT. This encodes CASSEQQGNGELFF.

In this sample, this clonotype turned up a few times. This rearrangement joins TRBV20-1 to TRBJ2-5; 11 bases are shared with TRBD2. Germline CDR1 and CDR2: DFQATT and SNEGSKA (reference sequence). Trimming at V came to 1 base and at J to 5 bases, leaving 6 bases not matched to a gene. The CDR3 runs 15 residues. The CDR3 coding sequence is TGCAGTGCTAGAGCACTAGCGGGAGTGGTCGAGACCCAGTACTTC. It translates to CSARALAGVVETQYF.

The table lists this clonotype with a few counts. The chain is built from TRBV21-1 and TRBJ2-7; the table gives TRBD2 as D, unverified against the DNA. TRBV21-1 counts as a pseudogene. The CDR3 is 14 amino acids. CDR3 in DNA: TGTGCCAGCGGTGGAAGGACTGACCCCTACGAGCAGTACTTC. Protein sequence: CASGGRTDPYEQYF.

This clonotype was picked up many times. The V and J genes are TRBV9 and TRBJ2-5; TRBD1 aligns across 9 bases. The CDR3 is 15 amino acids. The V segment lost 3 bases and the J segment 3 bases; nucleotides outside the gene matches: 6. CDR1 SGDLS and CDR2 YYNGEE come from the germline V gene. Here the CDR3 reads CASSARGDREETQYF. Written as DNA, the CDR3 is TGTGCCAGCAGCGCCCGAGGGGACAGGGAAGAGACCCAGTACTTC.

In this sample, this clonotype turned up a few times. The V gene is TRBV9, the J gene TRBJ1-1; TRBD1 aligns across 9 bases. With V trimmed by 3 bases and J by 4 bases, 4 bases remained unmatched. This CDR3 is 14 amino acids long. Looked up from germline, CDR1 is SGDLS and CDR2 is YYNGEE. CDR3 residues: CASSEGDRATEAFF. The CDR3 nucleotides are TGTGCCAGCAGCGAGGGGGACAGGGCCACTGAAGCTTTCTTT.

There are a few counts of this clonotype. An end of the junction differs from the germline gene, which may be a read error. The chain recombines TRBV12-3 or TRBV12-4 with TRBJ2-1, with a weak D call TRBD1 (5 bases). There are 16 residues in the CDR3. The CDR3 bases are TGTACCAGCAGTTTCCTGGGGCCGAGCTCCTACAATGAGCAGTTCTTC. Protein product: CTSSFLGPSSYNEQFF.

This chain connects TRBV25-1 to TRBJ2-7; D is possibly TRBD1 (5 bases). The CDR3 runs 13 residues. The V end lost 3 bases, the J end lost 3 bases, and 9 bases lay between the germline ends. From germline, CDR1 is MGHDK and CDR2 SYGVNS. The CDR3 nucleotides read TGTGCCAGCAGTGAGGCAGGGAACTACGAGCAGTACTTC. Residues: CASSEAGNYEQYF.

V and J are TRBV10-3 and TRBJ1-5, with 8 bases lining up with TRBD1. Losses at the gene ends were 5 bases for V and 3 bases for J; bases not matched to a gene: 6. Germline CDR1 reads ENHRY; CDR2 reads SYGVKD. This CDR3 is built from 15 residues. The CDR3 sequence: CAISPQGAVNQPQHF. The CDR3 coding sequence is TGTGCCATCAGTCCCCAGGGGGCAGTCAATCAGCCCCAGCATTTT.

This clonotype was seen a handful of times. The V call is TRBV10-3, the J call TRBJ2-5; D remains unclear. The end of the DNA is better explained by TRBJ2-1, so the J call may be wrong. The CDR3 covers 15 residues. Germline values: CDR1 ENHRY, CDR2 SYGVKD. The chain's CDR3 is CAIRDAEWGRNEQFF. DNA for the CDR3: TGTGCCATCAGAGATGCCGAGTGGGGTAGGAATGAGCAGTTCTTC.

CDR3 amino acids: CASSSPWGHTEAFF. CDR3 nucleotides: TGTGCCAGCAGCTCCCCATGGGGTCACACTGAAGCTTTCTTT. The V call is TRBV7-2, the J call TRBJ1-1, with D uncertain. Trimming removed 4 bases from V and 3 bases from J, with 12 bases in between. CDR1 is SGHTA, CDR2 FQGNSA, per germline. This CDR3 spans 14 amino acids.

This clonotype was picked up a small number of times. The chain joins TRBV4-1 to TRBJ1-2, with TRBD1 matching 7 bases. The CDR3 runs 14 residues. Germline trimming cut 4 bases from V and 4 bases from J; bases unmatched to any gene: 6. In germline, CDR1 is MGHRA, CDR2 YSYEKL. DNA for the CDR3: TGCGCCAGCAGCCTTCAGGGACAGCCCTATGGCTACACCTTC. It codes for CASSLQGQPYGYTF.

This clonotype was observed a few times. The chain uses TRBV5-6 and TRBJ2-5, with TRBD2 as a possible D gene (5 bases). The V end lost 5 bases, the J end lost 4 bases, and 9 bases lay between the germline ends. This CDR3 has 12 residues. Per the germline V gene, CDR1 is SGHDT and CDR2 is YYEEEE. CDR3 DNA: TGTGCCAGCAGGCGGACTTTAGAGACCCAGTACTTC. Translated, it gives CASRRTLETQYF. Supplemented by reference TRBV5-6 and TRBJ2-5, the full variable domain reads DAGVTQSPTHLIKTRGQQVTLRCSPKSGHDTVSWYQQALGQGPQFIFQYYEEEERQRGNFPDRFSGHQFPNYSSELNVNALLLGDSALYLCASRRTLETQYFGPGTRLLVL.

V is TRBV10-3 and J is TRBJ1-1; D remains ambiguous. The ends were cut back, 6 bases at V and 5 bases at J, with 13 bases in the middle. This CDR3 is 13 amino acids long. Germline values: CDR1 ENHRY, CDR2 SYGVKD. CDR3 DNA sequence: TGTGCCATCAGCGACCTGATTAGGACTGAAGCTTTCTTT. This codes for CAISDLIRTEAFF.

The chain recombines TRBV5-1 with TRBJ1-5; D is ambiguous. The CDR3 consists of 14 residues. V shed 0 bases and J shed 4 bases, with 8 bases lying between them. Germline values: CDR1 SGHRS, CDR2 YFSETQ. CDR3 in amino acids: CASSLDAGNQPQHF. For the CDR3, the DNA is TGCGCCAGCAGCTTGGACGCAGGAAATCAGCCCCAGCATTTT.

The rearrangement links TRBV5-1 to TRBJ2-5, with D perhaps TRBD1 (7 bases). Looked up from germline, CDR1 is SGHRS and CDR2 is YFSETQ. V dropped 0 bases and J dropped 3 bases, with 12 bases sitting between them. The CDR3 is made up of 15 amino acids. CDR3 residues: CASSLAQGGKETQYF. In DNA form, the CDR3 reads TGCGCCAGCAGCTTGGCCCAGGGGGGAAAAGAGACCCAGTACTTC.

This clonotype came up a few times. V usage is TRBV7-2 and J usage is TRBJ2-1; D might be TRBD2 (6 bases). The CDR3 has 13 amino acids. Per the germline V gene, CDR1 is SGHTA and CDR2 is FQGNSA. Trimming removed 5 bases at V and 3 bases at J, with 8 bases between. The CDR3 nucleotides are TGTGCCAGCAGCCGCGGGGTCTACAATGAGCAGTTCTTC. Translation gives CASSRGVYNEQFF.

This clonotype was seen a handful of times. This chain links TRBV3-1 with TRBJ1-5, with 7 bases lining up with TRBD1. The V gene's germline CDR1 is LGHDT and CDR2 YNNKEL (reference sequence). V gave up 0 bases and J gave up 1 base; unmatched junction bases: 3. The CDR3 contains 16 residues. CDR3 protein: CASSQDRGLSNQPQHF. CDR3 nucleotide sequence: TGTGCCAGCAGCCAAGACAGGGGGTTGAGCAATCAGCCCCAGCATTTT. Based on the CDR3 plus reference TRBV3-1 and TRBJ1-5, the full variable domain is DTAVSQTPKYLVTQMGNDKSIKCEQNLGHDTMYWYKQDSKKFLKIMFSYNNKELIINETVPNRFSPKSPDKAHLNLHINSLELGDSAVYFCASSQDRGLSNQPQHFGDGTRLSIL.